Described below is a single T cell receptor (beta chain) sequence and its context. Its antigen remains unknown. The sample comes from a study of cytomegalovirus exposure and HLA in healthy donors. General study points: By a later analysis, the bulk of CMV-associated TCR beta chains appeared HLA-restricted.

Use of 60 Vbeta and 13 Jbeta primers characterized the PCR. Here immunoSEQ multiplex PCR was the method, and the copy in TCRdb shows in-frame clones only, minus some. The profile shows around 150,000 clones, almost 80% of them singletons. V lost 3 bases, J lost 0 bases, and 9 bases lay in between. Germline assignment: CDR1 SGHRS and CDR2 YFSETQ. The CDR3 runs 15 residues. The receptor was isolated from a man aged 18 to 30 in good health and CMV-seropositive. This sequence joins TRBV5-1 and TRBJ1-4, with D maybe TRBD1 (6 bases). The source material was PBMCs. The CDR3 protein is CASSSDRTTNEKLFF. CDR3 DNA: TGCGCCAGCAGCTCCGACAGGACAACTAATGAAAAACTGTTTTTT.